This T cell receptor beta chain is drawn from a study of a mutant IDH1 vaccine in newly diagnosed glioma. Study-wide background: Eight vaccine doses were administered to patients at weeks 1, 3, 5, 7, 11, 15, 19 and 23. Earlier care involved radiotherapy, temozolomide, or both, and the majority received both.

About this clone itself: The antigen remains undetermined.

V was clipped by 3 bases and J by 2 bases; unmatched bases: 5. The length of the CDR3 is 16 residues. Germline V lookup: CDR1 MGHDK, CDR2 SYGVNS. As to time point: week 23, last vaccination. Vaccine doses each comprised 300 ug of mutant IDH1 20-mer peptide, with topical imiquimod. New WHO grade 3 or 4 astrocytomas that were IDH1-mutant and ATRX-lost had been found in donors. Clones were sequenced by immunoSEQ multiplex PCR, and TCRdb holds only the in-frame ones, with some missing. The sample contains tens of thousands of clones, roughly 76% of which appear only once. The chain couples TRBV25-1 to TRBJ2-2, with 8 bases that match TRBD1. This TCR came from a man in his forties or fifties with glioma. Sequencing used PBMCs, obtained from a glioma patient whose treatment included an IDH1 peptide vaccine. CDR3 residues: CASSDWTGPNTGELFF. DNA for the CDR3: TGTGCCAGCAGTGATTGGACAGGGCCCAACACCGGGGAGCTGTTTTTT.